The rows below give T cell receptor beta chains drawn from one sample of a study of cytomegalovirus exposure and HLA in healthy donors. Sequencing was performed with immunoSEQ multiplex PCR; in TCRdb, only in-frame clones are kept and a portion is missing. The data hold roughly 49,000 clones, with around 81% observed a single time. Sequencing was performed on PBMCs. The receptors derive from a boy younger than 18 in good health and CMV-seropositive. Each CDR3 is given with its conserved first and last residue. The D gene is left open where the match is weak. Clone size is shown for a subset of rows, as once, few, many or a class of expanded clone.

abundance,j_gene,d_gene,v_gene,CDR3nt,CDR3aa
NA,TRBJ2-7,NA,TRBV11-2,TGTGCCAGCAGCTACTGGAGGAGCTACGAGCAGTACTTC,CASSYWRSYEQYF
NA,TRBJ2-1,NA,TRBV19,TGTGCCAGTAGTATTGGAGGGCCCTATGAGCAGTTCTTC,CASSIGGPYEQFF
once,TRBJ1-6,TRBD1,TRBV6-1,TGTGCCAGCAGTGAAGGGGCAGGGGGTGGATCACCCCTCCACTTT,CASSEGAGGGSPLHF
NA,TRBJ1-1,NA,TRBV11-2,TGTGCCAGCAGCTTATGGGCAGGGCCTTTTATGAACACTGAAGCTTTCTTT,CASSLWAGPFMNTEAFF
few,TRBJ2-6,TRBD1,TRBV9,TGTGCCAGCAGCGCAGGGGACAGGGGGGTTTCTGGGGCCAACGTCCTGACTTTC,CASSAGDRGVSGANVLTF
NA,TRBJ2-5,NA,TRBV7-9,TGTGCCGCATGGGTGGACACCAAAGAGACCCAGTACTTC,CAAWVDTKETQYF
NA,TRBJ2-1,TRBD2,TRBV23-1,TGCGCCAGCACCAGGGAGCGGACTAGCGGGGCCGTTGAGCAGTTCTTC,CASTRERTSGAVEQFF
NA,TRBJ1-6,TRBD1,TRBV2,TGTGCCAGCACGGGACAGTTAAATTCACCCCTCCACTTT,CASTGQLNSPLHF
NA,TRBJ2-7,TRBD1,TRBV19,TGTGCCAGTAGTACCCCTAGACAAGGGACAGGGGGAGGCGAGCAGTACTTC,CASSTPRQGTGGGEQYF
once,TRBJ1-1,NA,TRBV5-4,TGTGCCAGCAGCTCTCTCGGCGGGACTGAAGCTTTCTTT,CASSSLGGTEAFF
NA,TRBJ2-7,TRBD2,TRBV5-1,TGCGCCAGCAGCTTGAGTCTAGCGGGGGCGTCCGAGCAGTACTTC,CASSLSLAGASEQYF
NA,TRBJ2-7,TRBD1,TRBV6-5,TGTGCCAGCAGTTACGGACAGGGGGGCTACGAGCAGTACTTC,CASSYGQGGYEQYF
NA,TRBJ2-5,NA,TRBV13,TGTGCCAGCAGCATAGGTCCCGCGGCCCGCGAGACCCAGTACTTC,CASSIGPAARETQYF
NA,TRBJ1-1,TRBD1,TRBV5-5,TGTGCCAGCAGCCCGGGACAGAGGTATGTGAACACTGAAGCTTTCTTT,CASSPGQRYVNTEAFF
NA,TRBJ2-3,TRBD2,TRBV10-2,TGCGCCAGCACACTAGCGGGGGTTGGGGATACGCAGTATTTT,CASTLAGVGDTQYF
NA,TRBJ1-2,TRBD1,TRBV7-9,TGTGCCAGCAGGGATAGGGACAGATACTATGGCTACACCTTC,CASRDRDRYYGYTF
NA,TRBJ1-1,NA,TRBV5-4,TGTGCCAGCAGCTTGATGGGCAGGGAAGCTTTCTTT,CASSLMGREAFF
NA,TRBJ1-2,TRBD1,TRBV14,TGTGCCAGCAGCCCAGGGGGAACAGGGCCATTCTATGGCTACACCTTC,CASSPGGTGPFYGYTF
NA,TRBJ2-7,NA,TRBV5-6,TGTGCCAGCAGCTTAGTAGCCAGGGGCCCTTACGAGCAGTACTTC,CASSLVARGPYEQYF
NA,TRBJ2-1,NA,TRBV12-2,TGTGCTCCCGCGGGGACCCCCTCATCGGTAGTCAATGAGCAGTTCTTC,CAPAGTPSSVVNEQFF
NA,TRBJ1-6,NA,TRBV5-5,TGTGCCAGCAGCTTAATAATTTCACCCCTCCACTTT,CASSLIISPLHF
NA,TRBJ2-3,TRBD1,TRBV4-1,TGCGCCAGCAGCCAAGCAGCCGCGGTGAGGGGGCTTAGCACAGATACGCAGTATTTT,CASSQAAAVRGLSTDTQYF
NA,TRBJ2-3,TRBD2,TRBV5-4,TGTGCCAGCCGGGGGGGATACGCAGATACGCAGTATTTT,CASRGGYADTQYF
NA,TRBJ2-3,NA,TRBV5-1,TGCGCCAGCCGGGCGGGACCCCTGGAGGCAGATACGCAGTATTTT,CASRAGPLEADTQYF
NA,TRBJ1-6,NA,TRBV5-5,TGTGCCAGCAGCTTTCACAAACCCTATAATTCACCCCTCCACTTT,CASSFHKPYNSPLHF
NA,TRBJ2-2,NA,TRBV9,TGTGCCAGCAGCGGACCGGGGGATATCGGGGAGCTGTTTTTT,CASSGPGDIGELFF
NA,TRBJ2-3,NA,TRBV7-3,TGTGCCAGCAGCCCTTTGGGCGGGGGCACAGATACGCAGTATTTT,CASSPLGGGTDTQYF
NA,TRBJ2-7,TRBD2,TRBV27,TGTGCCAGCAGGGGGGGGTCGGGAGTGGGCGAGCAGTACTTC,CASRGGSGVGEQYF
NA,TRBJ2-7,NA,TRBV15,TGTGCCACCAGCAGAGATCCGACAGGTTACGAGCAGTACTTC,CATSRDPTGYEQYF
few,TRBJ2-2,TRBD1,TRBV7-8,TGTGCCAGCAGCAGGGGACAGGGCAACTTTAACACCGGGGAGCTGTTTTTT,CASSRGQGNFNTGELFF
NA,TRBJ1-2,TRBD1,TRBV5-4,TGTGCCAGCAGCTTGGAGGGGGCTGGCTACACCTTC,CASSLEGAGYTF
NA,TRBJ1-3,TRBD1,TRBV19,TGTGCCAGTAGTTCACGGACAGGGGCCCTTGTAGCTGGAAACACCATATATTTT,CASSSRTGALVAGNTIYF
NA,TRBJ1-2,TRBD1,TRBV5-5,TGTGCCAGCAGCGCCATAAATCTGGGACAGGGATATGGCTACACCTTC,CASSAINLGQGYGYTF
NA,TRBJ2-3,TRBD2,TRBV29-1,TGCAGCGTTGTTAGCGGGGGGAACACAGATACGCAGTATTTT,CSVVSGGNTDTQYF
NA,TRBJ1-3,NA,TRBV4-1,TGCGCCAGCAATCAGGGCAGGAGCTCTGGAAACACCATATATTTT,CASNQGRSSGNTIYF
NA,TRBJ1-1,NA,TRBV5-4,TGTGCCAGCAGCTTGGCGTTGGCCGCACCAGGGGACACTGAAGCTTTCTTT,CASSLALAAPGDTEAFF
NA,TRBJ1-4,NA,TRBV21-1,TGTGCCAGCATACCCGCTACAACTAATGAAAAACTGTTTTTT,CASIPATTNEKLFF
once,TRBJ1-6,TRBD1,TRBV6-1,TGTGCCAGCGGACTTTACGGGACAGAGGGTTCACCCCTCCACTTT,CASGLYGTEGSPLHF
NA,TRBJ1-1,NA,TRBV18,TGTGCCAGCTCACCCGCATCACAGGGAAACACTGAAGCTTTCTTT,CASSPASQGNTEAFF
NA,TRBJ2-3,NA,TRBV4-1,TGCGCCAGCAGCCAAGTGGGAGCGGACACAGATACGCAGTATTTT,CASSQVGADTDTQYF
once,TRBJ2-5,NA,TRBV2,TGTGCCAGCAGTGAAGTCGTGGGGGGGACCCAGTACTTC,CASSEVVGGTQYF
NA,TRBJ2-1,NA,TRBV5-4,TGTGCCAGCAGCCCTCCACAACTTAGCCATGAGCAGTTCTTC,CASSPPQLSHEQFF
NA,TRBJ1-1,NA,TRBV6-1,TGTGCCACTGCCCCACAGGGGAACACTGAAGCTTTCTTT,CATAPQGNTEAFF
NA,TRBJ2-3,TRBD2,TRBV4-2,TGTGCCAGCAGCCAAGACCCAGCGGGGACTAGCACAGATACGCAGTATTTT,CASSQDPAGTSTDTQYF
NA,TRBJ2-5,TRBD2,TRBV7-9,TGTGCTGGGGGGGTAGTGAATTCGGAGACCCAGTACTTC,CAGGVVNSETQYF
NA,TRBJ1-1,TRBD1,TRBV6-5,TGTGCCAGCAGTCCCGGGACAGGCACGAACACTGAAGCTTTCTTT,CASSPGTGTNTEAFF
NA,TRBJ2-3,NA,TRBV6-5,TGTGCCAGCAGACCTAACCCGGGGGGCACAGATACGCAGTATTTT,CASRPNPGGTDTQYF
NA,TRBJ2-1,NA,TRBV11-3,TGTGCCAGCAGCTTAACAGCCTACAATGAGCAGTTCTTC,CASSLTAYNEQFF
few,TRBJ2-1,NA,TRBV13,TGTGCCAGCAGCATCCTAGCTCACCAGGAGCAGTTCTTC,CASSILAHQEQFF
NA,TRBJ2-7,NA,TRBV27,TGTGCCAGCAGTTTCTGGACAGATAAGGGCTACGAGCAGTACTTC,CASSFWTDKGYEQYF
NA,TRBJ1-2,TRBD1,TRBV4-1,TGCGCCAGCAGCTCCAGATCACAGGGGAAATATGGCTACACCTTC,CASSSRSQGKYGYTF